This is a list of T cell receptor beta chains from one sample in a study of T cell repertoires in cytomegalovirus infection. Their antigen targets remain unknown. TCRdb called the reads again in MiXCR, with one record for every CDR3 protein. Here the sample spans some 940,000 distinct CDR3 sequences, approximately 31% being singletons. Sample: cultured CD8+ T cells from PBMCs, taken from culture after CMV antigen stimulation. The receptors originated from a human donor in good health (CMV status not recorded). Some clones in this sample may be carry-over from other donors' samples. CDR3s include the opening cysteine and the closing phenylalanine or tryptophan. D genes are given only for firm matches. Where a row states a size, it is once, few, many or the class of an expanded clone; other rows omit it.

>TRBV10-3|TRBD1|TRBJ2-3|-
CAIHRGPSTDTQYF
TGTGCCATTCACAGGGGACCTAGCACAGATACGCAGTATTTT
>TRBV3-1|TRBD2|TRBJ2-3|-
CASSQIGGGASTDTQYF
TGTGCCAGCAGCCAGATCGGGGGGGGGGCCAGCACAGATACGCAGTATTTT
>TRBV5-6|-|TRBJ2-5|-
CASSRDLNQETQYF
TGTGCCAGCAGCCGGGACTTAAATCAAGAGACCCAGTACTTC
>TRBV6-1|-|TRBJ1-1|few
CASRFSSYTEAFF
TGTGCCAGCAGATTTTCTAGCTACACTGAAGCTTTCTTT
>TRBV4-2|-|TRBJ2-1|few
CASSQERTAIYNEQFF
TGTGCCAGCAGCCAAGAAAGGACAGCCATCTACAATGAGCAGTTCTTC
>TRBV7-2|-|TRBJ1-3|many
CASSLWDIGNTIYF
TGTGCCAGCAGCTTATGGGACATAGGAAACACCATATATTTT
>TRBV6-1|-|TRBJ1-2|-
CASSPQGSPYGYTF
TGTGCCAGCAGCCCGCAGGGGTCCCCCTATGGCTACACCTTC
>TRBV7-9|-|TRBJ1-1|few
CASRLEGTEAFF
TGTGCCAGCAGACTGGAGGGTACTGAAGCTTTCTTT
>TRBV9|TRBD2|TRBJ2-5|-
CASSRLGGGETQYF
TGTGCCAGCAGCCGTCTCGGGGGAGGGGAGACCCAGTACTTC
>TRBV15|TRBD1|TRBJ1-1|-
CATSSDRGLNTEAFF
TGTGCCACCAGCAGCGACAGGGGATTGAACACTGAAGCTTTCTTT
>TRBV7-9|-|TRBJ2-5|many
CASSSFLETQYF
TGTGCCAGCAGCTCTTTCTTGGAGACCCAGTACTTC
>TRBV7-9|-|TRBJ1-1|-
CASTGGKNAEAFF
TGTGCCAGCACAGGCGGGAAAAACGCTGAAGCTTTCTTT
>TRBV12-3/TRBV12-4|TRBD1|TRBJ2-3|few
CASSTGGNEDTQYF
TGTGCCAGCAGCACAGGGGGTAACGAAGATACGCAGTATTTT
>TRBV7-8|TRBD1|TRBJ1-2|many
CASSSGTGGFYGYTF
TGTGCCAGCAGCTCCGGGACAGGGGGATTCTATGGCTACACCTTC
>TRBV12-5|-|TRBJ2-3|many
CASGLVATRTDTQYF
TGTGCTAGTGGTTTGGTTGCTACTCGCACAGATACGCAGTATTTT
>TRBV9|-|TRBJ1-5|few
CASSATGGLNQPQHF
TGTGCCAGCAGCGCGACCGGGGGCCTAAATCAGCCCCAGCATTTT
>TRBV6-2/TRBV6-3|-|TRBJ2-2|few
CASSYQVGRGSPGELFF
TGTGCCAGCAGTTACCAAGTCGGCAGGGGCTCCCCCGGGGAGCTGTTTTTT
>TRBV12-3/TRBV12-4|-|TRBJ1-5|-
CASRGGGSSNQPQHF
TGTGCCAGCAGGGGGGGGGGCTCGAGCAATCAGCCCCAGCATTTT
>TRBV7-9|-|TRBJ1-4|-
CASSVLPGQANEKLFF
TGTGCCAGCAGCGTATTACCGGGACAAGCTAATGAAAAACTGTTTTTT
>TRBV7-9|TRBD2|TRBJ2-1|-
CASTSGGAGIYNEQFF
TGTGCCAGCACATCCGGGGGGGCCGGTATCTACAATGAGCAGTTCTTC
>TRBV6-5|TRBD1|TRBJ1-2|-
CASSPPPGTGSNYGYTF
TGTGCCAGCAGTCCACCCCCCGGGACAGGATCTAACTATGGCTACACCTTC
>TRBV12-3/TRBV12-4|TRBD1|TRBJ1-2|many
CASSRPRDRVVNGYTF
TGTGCCAGCAGTCGCCCCCGGGACAGGGTCGTAAATGGCTACACCTTC
>TRBV7-8|-|TRBJ2-1|many
CASTNPGSNEQFF
TGTGCCAGCACCAACCCCGGGTCCAATGAGCAGTTCTTC
>TRBV9|-|TRBJ2-1|-
CASSHAQDNEQFF
TGTGCCAGCAGCCACGCCCAGGACAATGAGCAGTTCTTC
>TRBV7-2|-|TRBJ2-1|many
CASSLVRLAYNEQFF
TGTGCCAGCAGCTTAGTTCGTCTAGCCTACAATGAGCAGTTCTTC
>TRBV9|TRBD1|TRBJ1-2|many
CASSTGQGAGYGYTF
TGTGCCAGCAGCACCGGACAGGGGGCCGGCTATGGCTACACCTTC
>TRBV10-3|TRBD2|TRBJ2-1|few
CATCSTSGGTNNEQFF
TGTGCCACCTGCTCGACTAGCGGGGGGACGAACAATGAGCAGTTCTTC
>TRBV7-9|-|TRBJ1-1|-
CASSSTEKDREAFF
TGTGCCAGCAGCTCCACCGAAAAGGACCGTGAAGCTTTCTTT
>TRBV4-1|TRBD1|TRBJ1-1|few
CASSHDRGPEAFF
TGCGCCAGCAGCCACGACAGGGGCCCTGAAGCTTTCTTT
>TRBV12-3/TRBV12-4|-|TRBJ1-2|many
CASGRVNYGYTF
TGTGCCAGCGGGAGGGTTAACTATGGCTACACCTTC